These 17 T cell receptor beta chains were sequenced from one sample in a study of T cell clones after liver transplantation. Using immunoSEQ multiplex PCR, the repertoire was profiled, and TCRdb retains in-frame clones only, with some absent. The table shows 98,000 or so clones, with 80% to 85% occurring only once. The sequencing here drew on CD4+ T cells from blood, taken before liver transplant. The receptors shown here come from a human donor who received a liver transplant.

The CDR3 nucleotides read TGTGCCAGCAGTTTTAGGACAGGGATCGATGGCTACACCTTC. It yields the protein CASSFRTGIDGYTF. V gene TRBV27 combines with J gene TRBJ1-2, with 8 bases that match TRBD1. The CDR3 runs 14 residues. Losses at the gene ends were 3 bases for V and 6 bases for J; bases not matched to a gene: 6. The germline V gene has CDR1 MNHEY and CDR2 SMNVEV (reference sequence).

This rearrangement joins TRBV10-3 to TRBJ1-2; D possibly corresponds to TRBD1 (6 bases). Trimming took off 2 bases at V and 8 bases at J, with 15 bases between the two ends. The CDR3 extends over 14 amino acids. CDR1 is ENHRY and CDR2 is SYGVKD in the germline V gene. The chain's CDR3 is CAISEGQLFVGYTF. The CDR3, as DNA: TGTGCCATCAGTGAGGGACAGCTGTTCGTGGGCTACACCTTC.

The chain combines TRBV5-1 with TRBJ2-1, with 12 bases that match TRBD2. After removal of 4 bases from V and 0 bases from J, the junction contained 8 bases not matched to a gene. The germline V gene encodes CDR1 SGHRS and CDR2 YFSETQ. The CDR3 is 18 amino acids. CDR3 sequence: CASSILAGGPSSYNEQFF. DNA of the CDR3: TGCGCCAGCAGCATACTAGCGGGAGGTCCTAGCTCCTACAATGAGCAGTTCTTC. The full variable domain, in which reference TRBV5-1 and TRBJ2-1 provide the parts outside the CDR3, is KAGVTQTPRYLIKTRGQQVTLSCSPISGHRSVSWYQQTPGQGLQFLFEYFSETQRNKGNFPGRFSGRQFSNSRSEMNVSTLELGDSALYLCASSILAGGPSSYNEQFFGPGTRLTVL.

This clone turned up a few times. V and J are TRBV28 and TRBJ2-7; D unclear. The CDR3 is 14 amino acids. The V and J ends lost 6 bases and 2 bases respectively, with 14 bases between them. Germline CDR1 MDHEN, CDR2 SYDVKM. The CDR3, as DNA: TGTGCCAGCAGCTTGGTCGTAGTGCCCTACGAGCAGTACTTC. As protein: CASSLVVVPYEQYF.

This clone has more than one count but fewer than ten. The CDR3 loop reads CASSLSGETQYF. CDR3 bases: TGTGCCAGCAGCTTAAGTGGAGAGACCCAGTACTTC. The chain links TRBV7-7 to TRBJ2-5; D remains ambiguous. CDR3 size: 12 residues. The V end lost 2 bases, the J end lost 4 bases, and 5 bases lay between the germline ends. Looked up from germline, CDR1 is SSHAT and CDR2 is FNYEAQ (reference sequence).

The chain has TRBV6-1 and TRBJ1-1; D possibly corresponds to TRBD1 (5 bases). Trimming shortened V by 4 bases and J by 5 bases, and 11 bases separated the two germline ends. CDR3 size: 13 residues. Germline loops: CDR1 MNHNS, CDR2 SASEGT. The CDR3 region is CASSGRDGTEAFF. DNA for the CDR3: TGTGCCAGCAGTGGAAGGGACGGAACTGAAGCTTTCTTT.

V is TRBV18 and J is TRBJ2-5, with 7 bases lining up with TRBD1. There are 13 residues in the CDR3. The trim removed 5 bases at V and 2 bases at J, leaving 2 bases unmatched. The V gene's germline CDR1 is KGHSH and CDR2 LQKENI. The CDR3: CASSSTGQETQYF. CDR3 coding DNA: TGTGCCAGCTCATCGACAGGGCAAGAGACCCAGTACTTC.

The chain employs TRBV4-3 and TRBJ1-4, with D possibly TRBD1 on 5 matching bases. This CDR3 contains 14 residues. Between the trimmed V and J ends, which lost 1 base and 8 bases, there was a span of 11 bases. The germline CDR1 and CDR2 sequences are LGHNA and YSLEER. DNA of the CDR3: TGCGCCAGCAGCCAAGGGCAGGGTGGCGAAAAACTGTTTTTT. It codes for CASSQGQGGEKLFF.

This CDR3 is CASSPTGAGPMNTEAFF. CDR3 coding DNA: TGTGCCAGCAGTCCAACAGGGGCAGGGCCGATGAACACTGAAGCTTTCTTT. The chain combines TRBV27 with TRBJ1-1, with TRBD1 matching 7 bases. This CDR3 has 17 amino acids. The junction had 12 bases not matched to a gene; V was cut back by 5 bases and J by 0 bases. Germline values: CDR1 MNHEY, CDR2 SMNVEV (reference sequence).

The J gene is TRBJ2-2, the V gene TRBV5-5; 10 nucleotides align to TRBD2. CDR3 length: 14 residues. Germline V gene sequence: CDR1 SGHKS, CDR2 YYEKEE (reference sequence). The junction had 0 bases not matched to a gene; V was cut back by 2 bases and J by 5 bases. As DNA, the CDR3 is TGTGCCAGCAGCTTACTAGCGGGGACCGGGGAGCTGTTTTTT. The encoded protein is CASSLLAGTGELFF.

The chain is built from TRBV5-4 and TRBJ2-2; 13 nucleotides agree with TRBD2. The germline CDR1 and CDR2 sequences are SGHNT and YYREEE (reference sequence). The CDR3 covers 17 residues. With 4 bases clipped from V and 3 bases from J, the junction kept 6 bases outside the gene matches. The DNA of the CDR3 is TGTGCCAGCAGCCGGACTAGCGGGAGTAGGTACACCGGGGAGCTGTTTTTT. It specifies CASSRTSGSRYTGELFF.

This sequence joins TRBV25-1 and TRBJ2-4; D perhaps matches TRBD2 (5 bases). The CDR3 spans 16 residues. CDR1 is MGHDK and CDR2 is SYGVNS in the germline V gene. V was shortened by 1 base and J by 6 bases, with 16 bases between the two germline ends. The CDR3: CASSESPPARGNIQYF. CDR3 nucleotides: TGTGCCAGCAGTGAATCCCCCCCCGCCCGGGGAAACATTCAGTACTTC.

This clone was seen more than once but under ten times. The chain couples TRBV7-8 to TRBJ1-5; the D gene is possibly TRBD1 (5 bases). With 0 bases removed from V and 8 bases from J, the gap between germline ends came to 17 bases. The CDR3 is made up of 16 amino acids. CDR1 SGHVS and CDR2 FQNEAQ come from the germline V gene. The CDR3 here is CASSLAGTSGSKPQHF. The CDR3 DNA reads TGTGCCAGCAGCTTAGCTGGTACGTCAGGGTCGAAGCCCCAGCATTTT.

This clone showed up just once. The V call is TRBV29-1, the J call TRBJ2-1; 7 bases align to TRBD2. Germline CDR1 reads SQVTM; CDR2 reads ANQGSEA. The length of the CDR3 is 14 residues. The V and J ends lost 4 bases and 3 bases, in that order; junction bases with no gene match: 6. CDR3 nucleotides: TGCAGCGTTGTGCCTAGCGGATACTACAATGAGCAGTTCTTC. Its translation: CSVVPSGYYNEQFF.

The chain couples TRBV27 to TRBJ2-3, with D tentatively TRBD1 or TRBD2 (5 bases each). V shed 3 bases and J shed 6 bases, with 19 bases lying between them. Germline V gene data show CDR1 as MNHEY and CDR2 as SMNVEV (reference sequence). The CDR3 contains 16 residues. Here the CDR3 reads CASSLGPKIAADTQYF. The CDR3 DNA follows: TGTGCCAGCAGTTTGGGACCTAAGATAGCCGCGGATACGCAGTATTTT.

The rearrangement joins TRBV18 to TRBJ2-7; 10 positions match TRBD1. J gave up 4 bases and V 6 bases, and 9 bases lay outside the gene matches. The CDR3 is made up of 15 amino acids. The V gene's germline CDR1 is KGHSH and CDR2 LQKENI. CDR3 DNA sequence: TGTGCCAGCTCGACCGGGACAGGGGTATCGTACGAGCAGTACTTC. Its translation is CASSTGTGVSYEQYF. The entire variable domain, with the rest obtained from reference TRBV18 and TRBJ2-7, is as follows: NAGVMQNPRHLVRRRGQEARLRCSPMKGHSHVYWYRQLPEEGLKFMVYLQKENIIDESGMPKERFSAEFPKEGPSILRIQQVVRGDSAAYFCASSTGTGVSYEQYFGPGTRLTVT.

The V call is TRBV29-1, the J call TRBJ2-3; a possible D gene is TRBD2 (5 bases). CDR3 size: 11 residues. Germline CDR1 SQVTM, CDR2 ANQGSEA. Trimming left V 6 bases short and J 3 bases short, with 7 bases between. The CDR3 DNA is TGCAGCGTGGACTTGACAGATACGCAGTATTTT. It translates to CSVDLTDTQYF.